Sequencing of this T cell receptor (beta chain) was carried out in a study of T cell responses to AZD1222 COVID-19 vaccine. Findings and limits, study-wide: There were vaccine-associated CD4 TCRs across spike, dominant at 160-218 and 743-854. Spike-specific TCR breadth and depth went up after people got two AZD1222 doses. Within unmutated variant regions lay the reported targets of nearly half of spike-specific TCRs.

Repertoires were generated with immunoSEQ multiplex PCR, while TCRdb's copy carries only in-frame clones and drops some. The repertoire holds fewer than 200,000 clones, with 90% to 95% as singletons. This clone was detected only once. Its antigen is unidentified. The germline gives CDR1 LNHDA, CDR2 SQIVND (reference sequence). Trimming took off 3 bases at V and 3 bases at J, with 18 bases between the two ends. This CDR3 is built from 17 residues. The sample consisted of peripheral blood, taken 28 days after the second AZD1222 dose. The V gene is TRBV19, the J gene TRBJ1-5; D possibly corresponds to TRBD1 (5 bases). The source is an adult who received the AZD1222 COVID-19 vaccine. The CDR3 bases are TGTGCCAGTAGTATGGGGGGGGGTTTTAGGACCAATCAGCCCCAGCATTTT. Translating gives CASSMGGGFRTNQPQHF.